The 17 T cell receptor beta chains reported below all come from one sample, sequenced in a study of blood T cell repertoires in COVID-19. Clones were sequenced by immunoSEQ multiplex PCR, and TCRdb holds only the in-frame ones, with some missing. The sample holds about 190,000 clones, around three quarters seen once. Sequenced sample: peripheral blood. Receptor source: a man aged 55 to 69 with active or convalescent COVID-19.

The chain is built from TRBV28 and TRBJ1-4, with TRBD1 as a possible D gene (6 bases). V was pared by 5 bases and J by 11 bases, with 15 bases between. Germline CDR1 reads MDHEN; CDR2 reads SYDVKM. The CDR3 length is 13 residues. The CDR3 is CASSDRTAVKLFF. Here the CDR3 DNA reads TGTGCCAGCAGTGACAGGACAGCTGTTAAACTGTTTTTT.

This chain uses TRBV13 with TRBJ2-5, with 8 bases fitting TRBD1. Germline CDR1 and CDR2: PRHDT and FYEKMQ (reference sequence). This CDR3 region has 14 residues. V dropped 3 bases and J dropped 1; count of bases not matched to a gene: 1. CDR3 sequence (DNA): TGTGCCAGCAGCTTTGACAGGGGCCAAGAGACCCAGTACTTC. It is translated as CASSFDRGQETQYF.

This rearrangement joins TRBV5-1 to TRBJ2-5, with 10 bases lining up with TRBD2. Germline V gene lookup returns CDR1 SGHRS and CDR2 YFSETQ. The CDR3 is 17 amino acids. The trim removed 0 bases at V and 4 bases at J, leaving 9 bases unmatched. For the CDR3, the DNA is TGCGCCAGCAGCTTGGGGGCTTTAGCGGGAGGAGGAGAGACCCAGTACTTC. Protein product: CASSLGALAGGGETQYF. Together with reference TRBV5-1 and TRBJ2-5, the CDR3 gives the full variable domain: KAGVTQTPRYLIKTRGQQVTLSCSPISGHRSVSWYQQTPGQGLQFLFEYFSETQRNKGNFPGRFSGRQFSNSRSEMNVSTLELGDSALYLCASSLGALAGGGETQYFGPGTRLLVL.

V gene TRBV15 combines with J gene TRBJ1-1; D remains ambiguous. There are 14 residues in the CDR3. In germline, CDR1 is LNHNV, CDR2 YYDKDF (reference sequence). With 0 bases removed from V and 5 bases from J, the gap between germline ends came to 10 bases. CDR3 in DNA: TGTGCCACCAGCAGAGATGAGGGTGGGACTGAAGCTTTCTTT. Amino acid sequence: CATSRDEGGTEAFF.

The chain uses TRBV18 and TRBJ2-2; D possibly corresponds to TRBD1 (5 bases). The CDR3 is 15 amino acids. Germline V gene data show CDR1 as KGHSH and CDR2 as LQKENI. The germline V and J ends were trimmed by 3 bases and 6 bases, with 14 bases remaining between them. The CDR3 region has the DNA TGTGCCAGCTCACCTTTCCTCCAGGGTTCCGGGGAGCTGTTTTTT. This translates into CASSPFLQGSGELFF.

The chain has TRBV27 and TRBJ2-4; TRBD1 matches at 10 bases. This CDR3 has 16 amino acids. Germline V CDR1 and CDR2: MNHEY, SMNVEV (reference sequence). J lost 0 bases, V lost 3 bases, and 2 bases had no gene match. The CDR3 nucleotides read TGTGCCAGCAGTTTGGGACAGGGGTTAGCCAAAAACATTCAGTACTTC. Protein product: CASSLGQGLAKNIQYF.

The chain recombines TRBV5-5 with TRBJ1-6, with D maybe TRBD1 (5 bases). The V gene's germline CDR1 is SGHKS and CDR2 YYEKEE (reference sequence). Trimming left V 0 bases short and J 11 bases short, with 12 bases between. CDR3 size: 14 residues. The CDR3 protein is CASSLEDNRPPLHF. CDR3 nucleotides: TGTGCCAGCAGCTTGGAGGACAATCGGCCACCCCTCCACTTT. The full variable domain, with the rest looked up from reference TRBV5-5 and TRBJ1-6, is DAGVTQSPTHLIKTRGQQVTLRCSPISGHKSVSWYQQVLGQGPQFIFQYYEKEERGRGNFPDRFSARQFPNYSSELNVNALLLGDSALYLCASSLEDNRPPLHFGNGTRLTVT.

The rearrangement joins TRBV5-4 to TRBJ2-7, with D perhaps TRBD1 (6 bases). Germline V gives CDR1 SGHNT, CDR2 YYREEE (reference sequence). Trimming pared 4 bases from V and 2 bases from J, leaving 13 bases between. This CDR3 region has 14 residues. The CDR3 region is CASSNPGHPYEQYF. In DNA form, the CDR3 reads TGTGCCAGCAGCAATCCGGGACACCCCTACGAGCAGTACTTC. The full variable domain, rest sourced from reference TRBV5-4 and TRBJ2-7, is ETGVTQSPTHLIKTRGQQVTLRCSSQSGHNTVSWYQQALGQGPQFIFQYYREEENGRGNFPPRFSGLQFPNYSSELNVNALELDDSALYLCASSNPGHPYEQYFGPGTRLTVT.

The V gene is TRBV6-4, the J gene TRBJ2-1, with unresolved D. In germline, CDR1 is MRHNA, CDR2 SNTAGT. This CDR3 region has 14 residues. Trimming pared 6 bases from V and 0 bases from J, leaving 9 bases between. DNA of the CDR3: TGTGCCAGCAGAGATAGGAGCTCCTACAATGAGCAGTTCTTC. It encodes CASRDRSSYNEQFF.

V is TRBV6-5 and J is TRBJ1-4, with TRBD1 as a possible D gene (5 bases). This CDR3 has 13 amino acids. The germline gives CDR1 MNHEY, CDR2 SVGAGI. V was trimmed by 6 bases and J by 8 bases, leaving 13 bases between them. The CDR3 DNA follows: TGTGCCAGCAGGCGGGGGGAGAGGGAAAAACTGTTTTTT. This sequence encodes CASRRGEREKLFF.

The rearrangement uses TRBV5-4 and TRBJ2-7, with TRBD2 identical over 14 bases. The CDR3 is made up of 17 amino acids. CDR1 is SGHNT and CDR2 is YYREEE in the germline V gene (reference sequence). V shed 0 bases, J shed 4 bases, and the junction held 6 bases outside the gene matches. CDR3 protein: CASSLAAGLAGVYEQYF. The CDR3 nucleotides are TGTGCCAGCAGCTTGGCCGCGGGACTAGCGGGAGTATACGAGCAGTACTTC.

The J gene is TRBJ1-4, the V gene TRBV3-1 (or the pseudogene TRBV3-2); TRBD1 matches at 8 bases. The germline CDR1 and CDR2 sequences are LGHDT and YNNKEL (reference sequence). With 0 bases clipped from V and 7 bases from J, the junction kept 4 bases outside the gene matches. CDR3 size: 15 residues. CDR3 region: CASSQEGQGSEKLFF. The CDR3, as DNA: TGTGCCAGCAGCCAAGAAGGACAGGGCAGTGAAAAACTGTTTTTT.

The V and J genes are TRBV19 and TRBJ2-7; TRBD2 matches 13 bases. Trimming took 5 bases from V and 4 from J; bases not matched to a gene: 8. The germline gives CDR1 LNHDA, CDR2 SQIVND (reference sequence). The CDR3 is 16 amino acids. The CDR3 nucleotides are TGTGCCAGTAGTGCCGGACTAGCGGGAGCGACGTACGAGCAGTACTTC. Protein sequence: CASSAGLAGATYEQYF.

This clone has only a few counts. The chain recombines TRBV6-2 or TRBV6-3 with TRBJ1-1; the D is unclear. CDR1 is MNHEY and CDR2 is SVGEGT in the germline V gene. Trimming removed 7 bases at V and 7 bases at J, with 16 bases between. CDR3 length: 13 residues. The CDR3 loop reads CASTPGGAIEAFF. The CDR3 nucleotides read TGTGCCAGCACCCCAGGAGGCGCCATTGAAGCTTTCTTT.

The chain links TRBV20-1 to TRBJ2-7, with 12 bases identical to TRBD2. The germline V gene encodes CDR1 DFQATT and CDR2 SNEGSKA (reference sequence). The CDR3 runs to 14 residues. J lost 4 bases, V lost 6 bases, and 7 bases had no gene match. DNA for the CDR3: TGCAGTGCAAGTGCCGGGACTAGCGGGTACGAGCAGTACTTC. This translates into CSASAGTSGYEQYF.

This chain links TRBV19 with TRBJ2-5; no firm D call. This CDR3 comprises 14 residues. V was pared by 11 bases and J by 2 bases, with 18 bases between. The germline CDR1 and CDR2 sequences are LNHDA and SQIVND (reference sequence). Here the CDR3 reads CAVGANLSQETQYF. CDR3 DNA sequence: TGTGCCGTCGGAGCGAACCTCTCTCAAGAGACCCAGTACTTC.

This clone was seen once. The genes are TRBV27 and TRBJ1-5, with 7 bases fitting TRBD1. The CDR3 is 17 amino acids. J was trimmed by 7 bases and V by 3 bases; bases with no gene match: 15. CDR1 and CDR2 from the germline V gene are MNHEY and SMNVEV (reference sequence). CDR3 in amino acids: CASSLNRERGQWQPQHF. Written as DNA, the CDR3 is TGTGCCAGCAGTTTGAACAGGGAAAGGGGGCAATGGCAGCCCCAGCATTTT.